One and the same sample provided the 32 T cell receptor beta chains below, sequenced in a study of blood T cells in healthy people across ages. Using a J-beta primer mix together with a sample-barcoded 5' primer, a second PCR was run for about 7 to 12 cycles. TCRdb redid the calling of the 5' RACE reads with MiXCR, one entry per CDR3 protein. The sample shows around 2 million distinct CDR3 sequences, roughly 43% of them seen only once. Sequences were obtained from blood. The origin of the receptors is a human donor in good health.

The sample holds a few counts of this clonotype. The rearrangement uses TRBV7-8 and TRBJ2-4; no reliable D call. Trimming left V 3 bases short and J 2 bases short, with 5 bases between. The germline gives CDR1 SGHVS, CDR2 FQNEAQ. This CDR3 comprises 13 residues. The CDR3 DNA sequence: TGTGCCAGCAGCTTCACACCCAAAAACATTCAGTACTTC. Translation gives CASSFTPKNIQYF.

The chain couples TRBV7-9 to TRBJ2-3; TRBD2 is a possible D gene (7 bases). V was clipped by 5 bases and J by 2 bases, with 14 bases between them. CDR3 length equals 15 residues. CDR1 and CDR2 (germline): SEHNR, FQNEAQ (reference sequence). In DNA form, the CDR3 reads TGTGCCAGCAGCACGAGCGGGGACACCACAGATACGCAGTATTTT. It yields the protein CASSTSGDTTDTQYF. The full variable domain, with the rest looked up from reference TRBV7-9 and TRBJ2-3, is DTGVSQNPRHKITKRGQNVTFRCDPISEHNRLYWYRQTLGQGPEFLTYFQNEAQLEKSRLLSDRFSAERPKGSFSTLEIQRTEQGDSAMYLCASSTSGDTTDTQYFGPGTRLTVL.

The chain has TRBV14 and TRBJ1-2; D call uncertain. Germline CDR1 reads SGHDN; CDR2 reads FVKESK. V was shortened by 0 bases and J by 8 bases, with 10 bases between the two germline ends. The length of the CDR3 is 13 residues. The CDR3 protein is CASSQEIQRGYTF. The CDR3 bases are TGTGCCAGCAGCCAAGAAATACAGAGGGGCTACACCTTC.

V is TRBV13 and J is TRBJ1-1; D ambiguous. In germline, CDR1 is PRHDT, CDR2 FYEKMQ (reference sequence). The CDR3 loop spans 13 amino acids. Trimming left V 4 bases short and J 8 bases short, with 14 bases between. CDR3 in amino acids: CASSSRERSEAFF. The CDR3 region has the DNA TGTGCCAGCAGCTCGAGGGAGCGTTCGGAAGCTTTCTTT.

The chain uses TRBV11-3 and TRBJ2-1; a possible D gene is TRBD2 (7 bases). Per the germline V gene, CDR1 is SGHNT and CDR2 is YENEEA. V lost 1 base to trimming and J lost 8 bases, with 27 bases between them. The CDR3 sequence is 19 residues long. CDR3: CASSLVGLGGAGFLDEQFF. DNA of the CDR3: TGTGCCAGCAGCTTAGTGGGGCTTGGGGGGGCCGGGTTTTTAGATGAGCAGTTCTTC.

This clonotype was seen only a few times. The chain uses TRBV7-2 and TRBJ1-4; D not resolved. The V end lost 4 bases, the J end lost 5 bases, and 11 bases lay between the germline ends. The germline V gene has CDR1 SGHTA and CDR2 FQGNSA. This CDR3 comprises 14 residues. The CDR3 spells CASSWIIGNEKLFF. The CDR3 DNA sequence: TGTGCCAGCAGCTGGATAATAGGGAATGAAAAACTGTTTTTT.

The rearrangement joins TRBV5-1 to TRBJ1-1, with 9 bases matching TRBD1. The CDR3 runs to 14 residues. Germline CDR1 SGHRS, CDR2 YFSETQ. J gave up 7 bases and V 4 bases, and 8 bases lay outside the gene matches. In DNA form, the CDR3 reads TGCGCCAGCAGCGGGGGACAGGGTGCCTATGAAGCTTTCTTT. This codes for CASSGGQGAYEAFF.

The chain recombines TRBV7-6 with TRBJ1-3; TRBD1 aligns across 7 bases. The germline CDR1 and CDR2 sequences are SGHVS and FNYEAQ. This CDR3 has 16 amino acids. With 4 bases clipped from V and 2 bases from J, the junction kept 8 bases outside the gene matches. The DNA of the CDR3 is TGTGCCAGCAGCTCACTCGCCGGGACAGCTGGAAACACCATATATTTT. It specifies CASSSLAGTAGNTIYF.

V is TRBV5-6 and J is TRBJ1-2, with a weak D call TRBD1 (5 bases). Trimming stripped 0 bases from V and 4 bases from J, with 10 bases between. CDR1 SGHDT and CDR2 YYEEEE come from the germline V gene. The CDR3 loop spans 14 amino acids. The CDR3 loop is CASSLATALYGYTF. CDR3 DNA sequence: TGTGCCAGCAGCTTGGCGACAGCCCTCTATGGCTACACCTTC.

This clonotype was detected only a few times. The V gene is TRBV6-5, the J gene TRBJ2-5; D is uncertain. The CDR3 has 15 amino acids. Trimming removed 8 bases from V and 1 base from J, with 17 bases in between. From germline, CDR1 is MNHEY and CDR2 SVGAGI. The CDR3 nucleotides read TGTGCCAGCTCAGTTATGTTGACTTCCCAAGAGACCCAGTACTTC. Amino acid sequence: CASSVMLTSQETQYF.

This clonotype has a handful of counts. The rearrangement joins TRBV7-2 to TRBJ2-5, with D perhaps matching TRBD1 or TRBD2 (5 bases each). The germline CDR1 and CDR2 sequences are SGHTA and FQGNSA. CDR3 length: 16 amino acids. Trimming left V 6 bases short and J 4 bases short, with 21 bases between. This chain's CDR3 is CASRTTGRGRGETQYF. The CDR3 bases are TGTGCCAGCAGAACTACAGGTCGGGGAAGAGGAGAGACCCAGTACTTC. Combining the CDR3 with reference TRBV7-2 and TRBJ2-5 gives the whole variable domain GAGVSQSPSNKVTEKGKDVELRCDPISGHTALYWYRQSLGQGLEFLIYFQGNSAPDKSGLPSDRFSAERTGGSVSTLTIQRTQQEDSAVYLCASRTTGRGRGETQYFGPGTRLLVL.

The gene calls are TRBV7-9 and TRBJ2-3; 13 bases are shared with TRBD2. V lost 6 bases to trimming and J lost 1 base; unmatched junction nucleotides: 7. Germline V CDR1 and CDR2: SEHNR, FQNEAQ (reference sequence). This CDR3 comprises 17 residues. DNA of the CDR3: TGTGCCAGCAGTCCGGGACTAGCGGGGTCTCGCACAGATACGCAGTATTTT. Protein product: CASSPGLAGSRTDTQYF. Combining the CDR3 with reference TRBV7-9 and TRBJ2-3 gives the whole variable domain DTGVSQNPRHKITKRGQNVTFRCDPISEHNRLYWYRQTLGQGPEFLTYFQNEAQLEKSRLLSDRFSAERPKGSFSTLEIQRTEQGDSAMYLCASSPGLAGSRTDTQYFGPGTRLTVL.

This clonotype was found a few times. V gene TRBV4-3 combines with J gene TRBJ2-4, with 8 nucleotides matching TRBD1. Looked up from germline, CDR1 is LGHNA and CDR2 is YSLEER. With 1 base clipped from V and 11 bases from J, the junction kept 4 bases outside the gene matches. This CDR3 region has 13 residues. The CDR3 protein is CASSQGPGQVQYF. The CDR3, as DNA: TGCGCCAGCAGCCAAGGCCCGGGACAGGTTCAGTACTTC.

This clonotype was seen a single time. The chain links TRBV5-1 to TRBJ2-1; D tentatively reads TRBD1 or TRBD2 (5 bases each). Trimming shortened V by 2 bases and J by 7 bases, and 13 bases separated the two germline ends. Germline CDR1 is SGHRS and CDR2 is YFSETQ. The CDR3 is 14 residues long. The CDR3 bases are TGCGCCAGCAGCTTAGGGACGGTGGGAAATGAGCAGTTCTTC. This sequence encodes CASSLGTVGNEQFF.

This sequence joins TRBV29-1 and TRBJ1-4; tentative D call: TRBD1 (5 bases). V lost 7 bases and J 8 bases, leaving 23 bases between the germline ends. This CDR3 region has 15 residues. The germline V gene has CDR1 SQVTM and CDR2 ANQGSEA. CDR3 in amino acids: CSGGDVQGGGEKLFF. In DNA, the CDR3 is TGCAGCGGGGGCGACGTGCAGGGTGGCGGAGAAAAACTGTTTTTT.

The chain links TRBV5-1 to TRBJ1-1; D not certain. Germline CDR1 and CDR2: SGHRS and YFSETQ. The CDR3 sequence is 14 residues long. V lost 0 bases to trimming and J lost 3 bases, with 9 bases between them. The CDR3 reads CASSLDTRDTEAFF. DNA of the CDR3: TGCGCCAGCAGCTTGGATACCCGGGACACTGAAGCTTTCTTT.

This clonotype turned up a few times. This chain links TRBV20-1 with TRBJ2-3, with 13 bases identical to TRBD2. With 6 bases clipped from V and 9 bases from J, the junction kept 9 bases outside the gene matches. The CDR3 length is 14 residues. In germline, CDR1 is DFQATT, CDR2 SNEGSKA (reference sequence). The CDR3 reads CSAELAGGTWTQYF. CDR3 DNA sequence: TGCAGTGCCGAACTAGCGGGGGGGACTTGGACGCAGTATTTT.

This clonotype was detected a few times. The DNA for the CDR3 is TGTGCCACCAGTGACCGCCGGTGGACAGGGAGGGTCAATGAGCAGTTCTTC. It encodes CATSDRRWTGRVNEQFF. The chain employs TRBV24-1 and TRBJ2-1; weak D call: TRBD1 (8 bases). The V end lost 4 bases, the J end lost 6 bases, and 21 bases lay between the germline ends. Germline CDR1 and CDR2: KGHDR and SFDVKD. The CDR3 has 17 residues.

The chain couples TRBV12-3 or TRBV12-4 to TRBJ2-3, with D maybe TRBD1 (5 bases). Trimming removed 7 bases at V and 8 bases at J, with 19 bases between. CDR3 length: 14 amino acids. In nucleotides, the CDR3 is TGTGCCAGCACCCAACGTGGGGTGGGGCTTACGCAGTATTTT. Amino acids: CASTQRGVGLTQYF.

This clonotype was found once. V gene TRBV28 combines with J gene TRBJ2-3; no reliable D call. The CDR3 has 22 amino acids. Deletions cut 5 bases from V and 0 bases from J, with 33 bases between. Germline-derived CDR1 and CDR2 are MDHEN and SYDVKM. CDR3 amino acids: CASSTPVFVLGLQAVSTDTQYF. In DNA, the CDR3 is TGTGCCAGCAGTACCCCGGTTTTTGTCCTGGGCCTCCAGGCTGTGAGCACAGATACGCAGTATTTT. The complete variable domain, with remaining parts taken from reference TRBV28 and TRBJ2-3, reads DVKVTQSSRYLVKRTGEKVFLECVQDMDHENMFWYRQDPGLGLRLIYFSYDVKMKEKGDIPEGYSVSREKKERFSLILESASTNQTSMYLCASSTPVFVLGLQAVSTDTQYFGPGTRLTVL.

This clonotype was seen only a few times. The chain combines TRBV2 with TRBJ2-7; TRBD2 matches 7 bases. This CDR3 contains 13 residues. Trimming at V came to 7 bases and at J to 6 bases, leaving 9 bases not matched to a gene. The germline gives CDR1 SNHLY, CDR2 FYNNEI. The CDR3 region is CASNQWGGSEQYF. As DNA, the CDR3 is TGTGCCAGCAACCAATGGGGAGGGAGCGAGCAGTACTTC. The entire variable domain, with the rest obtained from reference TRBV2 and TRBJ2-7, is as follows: EPEVTQTPSHQVTQMGQEVILRCVPISNHLYFYWYRQILGQKVEFLVSFYNNEISEKSEIFDDQFSVERPDGSNFTLKIRSTKLEDSAMYFCASNQWGGSEQYFGPGTRLTVT.

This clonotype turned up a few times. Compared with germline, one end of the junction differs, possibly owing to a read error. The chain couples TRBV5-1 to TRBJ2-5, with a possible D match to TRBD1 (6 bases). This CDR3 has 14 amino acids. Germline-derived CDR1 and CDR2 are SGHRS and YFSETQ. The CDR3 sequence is CASSLGQRGETQYF. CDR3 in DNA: TGTGCCAGCAGCTTGGGACAAAGGGGGGAGACCCAGTACTTC.

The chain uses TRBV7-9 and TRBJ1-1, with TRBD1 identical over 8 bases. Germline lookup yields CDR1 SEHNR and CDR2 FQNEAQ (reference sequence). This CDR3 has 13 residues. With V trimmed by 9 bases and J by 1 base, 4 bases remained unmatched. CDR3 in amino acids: CASQGAGNTEAFF. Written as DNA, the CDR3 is TGTGCCAGTCAGGGGGCGGGGAACACTGAAGCTTTCTTT.

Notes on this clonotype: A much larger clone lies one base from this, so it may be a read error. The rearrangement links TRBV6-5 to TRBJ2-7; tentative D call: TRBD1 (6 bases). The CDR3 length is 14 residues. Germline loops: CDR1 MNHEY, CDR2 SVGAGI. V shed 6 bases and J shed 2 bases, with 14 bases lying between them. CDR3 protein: CASRWGQGPYEQYF. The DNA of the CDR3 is TGTGCCAGCAGGTGGGGTCAGGGGCCCTACGAGCAGTACTTC.

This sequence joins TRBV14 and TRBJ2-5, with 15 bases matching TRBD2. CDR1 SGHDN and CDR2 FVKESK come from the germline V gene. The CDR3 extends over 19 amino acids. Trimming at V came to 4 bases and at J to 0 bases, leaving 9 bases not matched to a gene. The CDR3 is CASSPPAGTSGGNQETQYF. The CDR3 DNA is TGTGCCAGCAGCCCACCAGCCGGGACTAGCGGGGGGAACCAAGAGACCCAGTACTTC. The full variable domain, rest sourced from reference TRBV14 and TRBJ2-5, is EAGVTQFPSHSVIEKGQTVTLRCDPISGHDNLYWYRRVMGKEIKFLLHFVKESKQDESGMPNNRFLAERTGGTYSTLKVQPAELEDSGVYFCASSPPAGTSGGNQETQYFGPGTRLLVL.

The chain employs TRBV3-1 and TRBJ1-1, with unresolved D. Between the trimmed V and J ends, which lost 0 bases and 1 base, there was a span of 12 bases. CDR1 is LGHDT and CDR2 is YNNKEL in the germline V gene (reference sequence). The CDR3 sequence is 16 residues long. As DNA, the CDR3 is TGTGCCAGCAGCCAAGATCTTTCGGGGTGGAACACTGAAGCTTTCTTT. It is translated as CASSQDLSGWNTEAFF.

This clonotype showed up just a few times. This chain's CDR3 is CASITGRDTEAFF. In DNA, the CDR3 is TGTGCCAGCATCACAGGGAGGGACACTGAAGCTTTCTTT. The chain recombines TRBV6-6 with TRBJ1-1, with D perhaps TRBD1 (6 bases). The ends were cut back, 7 bases at V and 3 bases at J, with 12 bases in the middle. The CDR3 covers 13 residues. Germline CDR1 is MNHNY and CDR2 is SVGAGI (reference sequence).

In nucleotides, the CDR3 is TGTGCCAGCACCTCACAATCTAACACTGAAGCTTTCTTT. It specifies CASTSQSNTEAFF. V is TRBV2 and J is TRBJ1-1; no clear D gene. The germline V gene has CDR1 SNHLY and CDR2 FYNNEI. V was shortened by 7 bases and J by 2 bases, with 11 bases between the two germline ends. This CDR3 comprises 13 residues.

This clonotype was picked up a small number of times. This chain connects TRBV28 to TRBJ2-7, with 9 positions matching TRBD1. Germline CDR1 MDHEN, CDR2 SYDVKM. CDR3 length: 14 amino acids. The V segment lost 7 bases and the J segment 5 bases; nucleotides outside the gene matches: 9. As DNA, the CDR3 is TGTGCCAGCAACCTCCGGGACAGGGCCGACGAGCAGTACTTC. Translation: CASNLRDRADEQYF.

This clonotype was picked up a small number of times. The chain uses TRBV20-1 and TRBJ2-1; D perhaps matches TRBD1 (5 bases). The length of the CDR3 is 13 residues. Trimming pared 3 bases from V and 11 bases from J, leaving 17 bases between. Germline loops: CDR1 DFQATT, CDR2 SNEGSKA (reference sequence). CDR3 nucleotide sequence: TGCAGTGCTAGCCCAGGGTCCCCTGCGAAGCAGTTCTTC. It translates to CSASPGSPAKQFF.

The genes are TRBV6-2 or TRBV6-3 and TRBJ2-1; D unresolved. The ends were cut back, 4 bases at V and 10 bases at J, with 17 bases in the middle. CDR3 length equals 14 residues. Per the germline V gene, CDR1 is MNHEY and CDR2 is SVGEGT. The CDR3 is CASSFVGTPVEQFF. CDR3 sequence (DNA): TGTGCCAGCAGTTTTGTGGGAACTCCTGTCGAGCAGTTCTTC.

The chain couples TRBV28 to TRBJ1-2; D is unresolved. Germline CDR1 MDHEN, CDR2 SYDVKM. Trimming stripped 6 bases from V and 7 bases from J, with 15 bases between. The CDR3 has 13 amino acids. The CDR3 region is CASSLRRVPGYTF. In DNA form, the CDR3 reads TGTGCCAGCAGCCTGAGGAGGGTTCCTGGCTACACCTTC.